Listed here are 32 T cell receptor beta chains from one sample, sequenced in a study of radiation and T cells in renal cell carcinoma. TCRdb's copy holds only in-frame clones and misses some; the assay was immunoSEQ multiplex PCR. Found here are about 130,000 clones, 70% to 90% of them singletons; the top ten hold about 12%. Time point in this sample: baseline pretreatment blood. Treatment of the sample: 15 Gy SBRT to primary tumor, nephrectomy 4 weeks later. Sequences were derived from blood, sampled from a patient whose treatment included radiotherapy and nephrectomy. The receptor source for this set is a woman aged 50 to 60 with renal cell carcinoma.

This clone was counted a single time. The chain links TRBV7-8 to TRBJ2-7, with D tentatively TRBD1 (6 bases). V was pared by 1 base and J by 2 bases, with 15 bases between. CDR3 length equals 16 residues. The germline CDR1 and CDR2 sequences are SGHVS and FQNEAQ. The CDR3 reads CASSLVRTELAYEQYF. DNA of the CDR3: TGTGCCAGCAGCTTAGTTCGGACAGAACTGGCCTACGAGCAGTACTTC.

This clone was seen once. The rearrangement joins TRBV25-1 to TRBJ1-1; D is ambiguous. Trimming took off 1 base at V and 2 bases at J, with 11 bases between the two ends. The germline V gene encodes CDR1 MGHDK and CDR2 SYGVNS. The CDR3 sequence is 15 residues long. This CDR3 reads CASSESWRTNTEAFF. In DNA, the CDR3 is TGTGCCAGCAGTGAATCTTGGAGGACTAACACTGAAGCTTTCTTT.

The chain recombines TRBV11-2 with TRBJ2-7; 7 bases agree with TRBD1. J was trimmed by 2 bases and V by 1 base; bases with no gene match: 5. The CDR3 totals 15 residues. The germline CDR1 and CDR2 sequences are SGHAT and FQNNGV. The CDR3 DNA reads TGTGCCAGCAGCTTAGGGTCAGGGGGAACCTACGAGCAGTACTTC. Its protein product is CASSLGSGGTYEQYF.

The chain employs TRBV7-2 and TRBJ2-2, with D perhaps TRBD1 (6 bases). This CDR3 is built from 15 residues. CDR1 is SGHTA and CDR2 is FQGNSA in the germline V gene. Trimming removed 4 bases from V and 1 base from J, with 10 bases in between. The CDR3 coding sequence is TGTGCCAGCAGCTCAAAGACAGGGAACACCGGGGAGCTGTTTTTT. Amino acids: CASSSKTGNTGELFF.

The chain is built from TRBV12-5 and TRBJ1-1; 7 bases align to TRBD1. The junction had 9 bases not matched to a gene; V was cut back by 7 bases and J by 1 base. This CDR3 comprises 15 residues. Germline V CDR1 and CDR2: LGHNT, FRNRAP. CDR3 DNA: TGTGCTAGTGCCCCGGGACAGCCTGGGAACACTGAAGCTTTCTTT. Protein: CASAPGQPGNTEAFF.

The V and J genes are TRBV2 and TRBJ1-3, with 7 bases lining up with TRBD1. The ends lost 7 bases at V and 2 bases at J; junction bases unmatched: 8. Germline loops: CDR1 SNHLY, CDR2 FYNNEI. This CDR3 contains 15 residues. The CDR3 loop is CASIARGGAGNTIYF. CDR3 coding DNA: TGTGCCAGCATTGCCAGGGGGGGTGCTGGAAACACCATATATTTT.

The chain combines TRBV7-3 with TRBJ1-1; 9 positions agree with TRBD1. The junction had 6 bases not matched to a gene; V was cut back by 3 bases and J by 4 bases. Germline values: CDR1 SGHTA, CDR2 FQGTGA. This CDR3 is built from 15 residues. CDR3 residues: CASSFLPGQGTEAFF. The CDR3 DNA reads TGTGCCAGCAGCTTCCTACCGGGACAGGGCACTGAAGCTTTCTTT. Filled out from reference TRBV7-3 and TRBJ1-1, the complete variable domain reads GAGVSQTPSNKVTEKGKYVELRCDPISGHTALYWYRQSLGQGPEFLIYFQGTGAADDSGLPNDRFFAVRPEGSVSTLKIQRTERGDSAVYLCASSFLPGQGTEAFFGQGTRLTVV.

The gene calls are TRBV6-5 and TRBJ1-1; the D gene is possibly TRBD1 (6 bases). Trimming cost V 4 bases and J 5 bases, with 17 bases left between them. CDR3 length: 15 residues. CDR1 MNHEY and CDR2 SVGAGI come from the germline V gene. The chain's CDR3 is CASSFTGFLATEAFF. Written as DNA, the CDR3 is TGTGCCAGCAGTTTCACAGGGTTTCTCGCGACTGAAGCTTTCTTT.

The CDR3 sequence: CASRTTGINYGYTF. Written as DNA, the CDR3 is TGTGCCAGCAGGACGACAGGCATCAACTATGGCTACACCTTC. V and J are TRBV6-5 and TRBJ1-2, with a weak D call TRBD1 (6 bases). The V end lost 6 bases, the J end lost 2 bases, and 13 bases lay between the germline ends. Germline V gene data show CDR1 as MNHEY and CDR2 as SVGAGI. This CDR3 contains 14 residues.

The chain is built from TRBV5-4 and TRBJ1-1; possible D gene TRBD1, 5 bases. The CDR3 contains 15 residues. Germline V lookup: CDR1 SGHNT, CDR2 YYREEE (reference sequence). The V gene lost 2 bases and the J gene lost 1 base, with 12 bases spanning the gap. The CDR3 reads CASSLPGRGNTEAFF. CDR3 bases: TGTGCCAGCAGCTTACCGGGACGGGGGAACACTGAAGCTTTCTTT. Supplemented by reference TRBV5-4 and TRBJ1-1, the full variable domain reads ETGVTQSPTHLIKTRGQQVTLRCSSQSGHNTVSWYQQALGQGPQFIFQYYREEENGRGNFPPRFSGLQFPNYSSELNVNALELDDSALYLCASSLPGRGNTEAFFGQGTRLTVV.

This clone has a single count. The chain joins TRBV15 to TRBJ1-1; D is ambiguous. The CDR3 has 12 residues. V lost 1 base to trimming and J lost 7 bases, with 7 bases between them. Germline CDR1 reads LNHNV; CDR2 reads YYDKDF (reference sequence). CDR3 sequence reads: CATSRVGDEAFF. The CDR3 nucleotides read TGTGCCACCAGCAGAGTCGGGGATGAAGCTTTCTTT.

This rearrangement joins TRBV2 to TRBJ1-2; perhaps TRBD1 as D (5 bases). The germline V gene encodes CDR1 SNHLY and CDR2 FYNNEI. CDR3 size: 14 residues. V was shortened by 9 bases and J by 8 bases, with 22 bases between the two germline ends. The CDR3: CARRGEAGVSGYTF. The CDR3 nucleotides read TGTGCCAGAAGAGGGGAGGCCGGAGTGAGCGGCTACACCTTC.

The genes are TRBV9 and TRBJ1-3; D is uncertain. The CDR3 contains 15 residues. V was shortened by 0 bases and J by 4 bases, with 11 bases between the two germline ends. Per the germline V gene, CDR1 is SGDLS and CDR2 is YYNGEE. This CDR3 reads CASSVAGSGGNTIYF. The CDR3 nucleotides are TGTGCCAGCAGCGTAGCGGGGTCAGGAGGAAACACCATATATTTT.

Here the CDR3 DNA reads TGTGCCTGGAATAATTTTGTAGCCTCCTCCTACGAGCAGTACTTC. The encoded protein is CAWNNFVASSYEQYF. The V call is TRBV30, the J call TRBJ2-7; D is unresolved. V was cut by 4 bases and J by 0 bases, with 16 bases left in between. The CDR3 loop spans 15 amino acids. Looked up from germline, CDR1 is GTSNPN and CDR2 is SVGIG (reference sequence).

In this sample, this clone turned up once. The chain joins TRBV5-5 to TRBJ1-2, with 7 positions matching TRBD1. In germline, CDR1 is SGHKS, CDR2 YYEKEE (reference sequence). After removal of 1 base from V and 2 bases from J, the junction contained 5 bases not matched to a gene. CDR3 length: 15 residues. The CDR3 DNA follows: TGTGCCAGCAGCTTGATTGAGGGGGCGAACTATGGCTACACCTTC. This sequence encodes CASSLIEGANYGYTF. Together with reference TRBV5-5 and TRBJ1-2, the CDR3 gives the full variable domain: DAGVTQSPTHLIKTRGQQVTLRCSPISGHKSVSWYQQVLGQGPQFIFQYYEKEERGRGNFPDRFSARQFPNYSSELNVNALLLGDSALYLCASSLIEGANYGYTFGSGTRLTVV.

The CDR3 sequence: CASSLQWVETQYF. The CDR3 DNA follows: TGTGCCAGCAGCCTCCAATGGGTGGAGACCCAGTACTTC. V and J are TRBV13 and TRBJ2-5; D gene unclear. Trimming took 5 bases from V and 5 from J, leaving 12 bases between them. In germline, CDR1 is PRHDT, CDR2 FYEKMQ (reference sequence). The CDR3 has 13 residues.

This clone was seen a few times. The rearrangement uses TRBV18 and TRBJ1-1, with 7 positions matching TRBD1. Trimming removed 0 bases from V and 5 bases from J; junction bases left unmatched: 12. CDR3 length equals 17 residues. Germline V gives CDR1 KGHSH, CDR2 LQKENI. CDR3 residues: CASSPPRSDRVFTEAFF. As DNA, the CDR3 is TGTGCCAGCTCACCACCTAGATCCGACAGGGTATTTACTGAAGCTTTCTTT.

The CDR3 is CAISEVAQKTGGKETQYF. CDR3 nucleotides: TGTGCCATCAGTGAAGTCGCGCAGAAGACAGGGGGAAAAGAGACCCAGTACTTC. The chain joins TRBV10-3 to TRBJ2-5; 9 bases are a match to TRBD1. The J segment lost 3 bases and the V segment lost 3 bases, leaving 14 bases of the junction unmatched. The germline gives CDR1 ENHRY, CDR2 SYGVKD. CDR3 length: 18 residues.

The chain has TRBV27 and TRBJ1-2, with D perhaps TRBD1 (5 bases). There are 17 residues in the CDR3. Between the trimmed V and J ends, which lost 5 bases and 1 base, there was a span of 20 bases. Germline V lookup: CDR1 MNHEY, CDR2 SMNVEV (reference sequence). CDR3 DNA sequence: TGTGCCAGCAGTCCCATCTTCTCCAGGGTTTTTAACTATGGCTACACCTTC. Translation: CASSPIFSRVFNYGYTF.

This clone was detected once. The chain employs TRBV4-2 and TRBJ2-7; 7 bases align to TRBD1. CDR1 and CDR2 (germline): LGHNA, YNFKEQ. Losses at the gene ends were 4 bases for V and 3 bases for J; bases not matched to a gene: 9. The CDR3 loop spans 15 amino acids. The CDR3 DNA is TGTGCCAGCAGCCGCAGCACAGGGGTGGTCTACGAGCAGTACTTC. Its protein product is CASSRSTGVVYEQYF.

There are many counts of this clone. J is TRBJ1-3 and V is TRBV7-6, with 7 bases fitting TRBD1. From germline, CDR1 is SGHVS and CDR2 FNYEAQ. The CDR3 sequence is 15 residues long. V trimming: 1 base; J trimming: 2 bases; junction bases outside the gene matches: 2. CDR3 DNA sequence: TGTGCCAGCAGCTTAGAGACAGGGACTGGAAACACCATATATTTT. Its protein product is CASSLETGTGNTIYF.

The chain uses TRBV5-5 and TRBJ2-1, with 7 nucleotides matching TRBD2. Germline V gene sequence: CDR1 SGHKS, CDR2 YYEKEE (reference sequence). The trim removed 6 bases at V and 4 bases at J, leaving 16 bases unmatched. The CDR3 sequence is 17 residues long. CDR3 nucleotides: TGTGCCAGCACCCCTGGACTTAGCGGGTTCATATACAATGAGCAGTTCTTC. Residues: CASTPGLSGFIYNEQFF.

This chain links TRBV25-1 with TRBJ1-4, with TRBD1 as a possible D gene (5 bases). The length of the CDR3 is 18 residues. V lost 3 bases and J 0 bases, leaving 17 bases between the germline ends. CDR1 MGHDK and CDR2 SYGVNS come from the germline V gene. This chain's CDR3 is CASSDGPKGIATNEKLFF. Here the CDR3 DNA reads TGTGCCAGCAGTGACGGACCAAAGGGGATTGCAACTAATGAAAAACTGTTTTTT.

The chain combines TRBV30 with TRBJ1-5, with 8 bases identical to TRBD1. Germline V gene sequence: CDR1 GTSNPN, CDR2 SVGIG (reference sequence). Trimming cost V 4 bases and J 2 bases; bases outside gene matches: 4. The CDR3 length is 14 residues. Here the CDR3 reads CAWNLGQGNQPQHF. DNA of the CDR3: TGTGCCTGGAACCTGGGACAGGGCAATCAGCCCCAGCATTTT.

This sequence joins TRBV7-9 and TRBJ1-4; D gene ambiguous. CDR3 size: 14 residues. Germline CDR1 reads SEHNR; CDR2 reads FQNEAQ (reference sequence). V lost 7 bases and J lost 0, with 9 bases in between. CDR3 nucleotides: TGTGCCAGCACCTCGGATCCAACTAATGAAAAACTGTTTTTT. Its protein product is CASTSDPTNEKLFF.

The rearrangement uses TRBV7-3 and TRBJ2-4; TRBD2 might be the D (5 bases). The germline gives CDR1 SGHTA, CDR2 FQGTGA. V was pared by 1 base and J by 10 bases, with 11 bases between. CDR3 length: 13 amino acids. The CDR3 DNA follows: TGTGCCAGCAGCTTAAACGAGGGTGGTATTCAGTACTTC. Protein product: CASSLNEGGIQYF.

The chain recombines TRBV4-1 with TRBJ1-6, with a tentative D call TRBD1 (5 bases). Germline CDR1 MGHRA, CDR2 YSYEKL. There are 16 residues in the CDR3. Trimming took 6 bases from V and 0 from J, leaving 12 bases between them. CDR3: CASSRGESSYNSPLHF. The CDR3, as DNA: TGCGCCAGCAGTCGAGGGGAAAGCTCCTATAATTCACCCCTCCACTTT.

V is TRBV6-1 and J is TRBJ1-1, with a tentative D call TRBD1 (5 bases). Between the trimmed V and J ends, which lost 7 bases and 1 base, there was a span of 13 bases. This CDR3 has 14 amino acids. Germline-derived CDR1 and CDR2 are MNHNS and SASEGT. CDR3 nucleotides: TGTGCCAGCACGGGGCCGGGAGGGAACACTGAAGCTTTCTTT. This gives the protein CASTGPGGNTEAFF.

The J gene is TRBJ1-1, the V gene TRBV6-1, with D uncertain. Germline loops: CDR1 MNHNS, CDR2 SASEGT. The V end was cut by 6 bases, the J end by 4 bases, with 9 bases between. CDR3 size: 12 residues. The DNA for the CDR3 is TGTGCCAGCAGATGGGGTGGCACTGAAGCTTTCTTT. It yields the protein CASRWGGTEAFF.

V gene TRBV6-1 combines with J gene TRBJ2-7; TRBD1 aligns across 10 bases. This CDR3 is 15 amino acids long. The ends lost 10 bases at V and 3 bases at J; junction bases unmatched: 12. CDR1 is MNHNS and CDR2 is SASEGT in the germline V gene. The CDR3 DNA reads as TGTGCCATCAACCGGGGTGGGACAGGGGACTACGAGCAGTACTTC. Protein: CAINRGGTGDYEQYF.

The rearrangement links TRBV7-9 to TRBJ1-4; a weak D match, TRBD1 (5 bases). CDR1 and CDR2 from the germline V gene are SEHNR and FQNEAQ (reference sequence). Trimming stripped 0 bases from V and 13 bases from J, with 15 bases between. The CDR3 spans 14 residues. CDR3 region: CASSLAQGEGGLFF. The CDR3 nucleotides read TGTGCCAGCAGCTTAGCCCAAGGGGAGGGAGGACTGTTTTTT.

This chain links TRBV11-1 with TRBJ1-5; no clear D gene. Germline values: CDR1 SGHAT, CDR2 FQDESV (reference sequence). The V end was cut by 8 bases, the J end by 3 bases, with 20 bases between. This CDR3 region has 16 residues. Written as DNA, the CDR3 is TGTGCCAGCCGGCTTACCCTTTTCCCCCACAATCAGCCCCAGCATTTT. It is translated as CASRLTLFPHNQPQHF.